The 18 T cell receptor beta chains presented below share a single source sample, sequenced in a study of blood T cell repertoires in COVID-19. Assay: immunoSEQ multiplex PCR; the TCRdb copy retains only in-frame clones and omits some. The sample lists 200,000 to 250,000 clones, around 83% occurring once. Sequenced input: peripheral blood. The receptors originated from a woman aged 45 to 65 with acute or convalescent COVID-19.

The gene calls are TRBV9 and TRBJ2-2, with TRBD1 matching over 9 bases. The CDR3 extends over 14 amino acids. V shed 0 bases, J shed 8 bases, and the junction held 2 bases outside the gene matches. Per germline, CDR1 SGDLS and CDR2 YYNGEE. CDR3 DNA sequence: TGTGCCAGCAGCGTAGGGGACAGGGCAGGGGAGCTGTTTTTT. This translates into CASSVGDRAGELFF. Supplemented by reference TRBV9 and TRBJ2-2, the full variable domain reads DSGVTQTPKHLITATGQRVTLRCSPRSGDLSVYWYQQSLDQGLQFLIQYYNGEERAKGNILERFSAQQFPDLHSELNLSSLELGDSALYFCASSVGDRAGELFFGEGSRLTVL.

This clone was counted a single time. Here the CDR3 DNA reads TGTGCCAGCAGCCAAGATTGGGGAGAGTTCTATGGCTACACCTTC. This codes for CASSQDWGEFYGYTF. J is TRBJ1-2 and V is TRBV3-1 (or the pseudogene TRBV3-2); D ambiguous. Trimming left V 0 bases short and J 4 bases short, with 12 bases between. This CDR3 comprises 15 residues. Germline V gene data show CDR1 as LGHDT and CDR2 as YNNKEL (reference sequence).

Comment on this clone: Other DNA variants within this sample encode the same CDR3. The chain links TRBV5-1 to TRBJ2-5; perhaps TRBD1 as D (6 bases). The CDR3 consists of 14 residues. Germline CDR1 is SGHRS and CDR2 is YFSETQ. The V end lost 8 bases, the J end lost 2 bases, and 16 bases lay between the germline ends. CDR3 sequence (DNA): TGCGCCAGTTCCCTCGGACAGCTTCAAGAGACCCAGTACTTC. Translation gives CASSLGQLQETQYF.

V gene TRBV9 combines with J gene TRBJ2-2; a possible D gene is TRBD2 (5 bases). The CDR3 spans 17 residues. V was shortened by 3 bases and J by 1 base, with 16 bases between the two germline ends. Germline V gene data show CDR1 as SGDLS and CDR2 as YYNGEE. The CDR3 here is CASSAGSRHLNTGELFF. The CDR3 DNA reads as TGTGCCAGCAGCGCGGGGTCGAGGCACCTGAACACCGGGGAGCTGTTTTTT.

The V call is TRBV28, the J call TRBJ1-2; a possible D gene is TRBD1 (5 bases). The germline gives CDR1 MDHEN, CDR2 SYDVKM. Trimming took off 8 bases at V and 0 bases at J, with 7 bases between the two ends. The CDR3 runs to 12 residues. Written as DNA, the CDR3 is TGTGCCAGCGCAGGGCCTAACTATGGCTACACCTTC. This translates into CASAGPNYGYTF.

The V and J genes are TRBV2 and TRBJ2-2; TRBD1 agrees at 12 bases. The CDR3 covers 14 residues. Germline CDR1 is SNHLY and CDR2 is FYNNEI. Losses at the gene ends were 8 bases for V and 7 bases for J; bases not matched to a gene: 5. CDR3 nucleotides: TGTGCCAGCGGGGGACAGGGGGCGAGCGGGGAGCTGTTTTTT. This encodes CASGGQGASGELFF.

This clone has just one count. This chain links TRBV3-1 (or the pseudogene TRBV3-2) with TRBJ1-1, with D tentatively TRBD1 (6 bases). Trimming removed 4 bases from V and 3 bases from J, with 15 bases in between. Germline CDR1 and CDR2: LGHDT and YNNKEL (reference sequence). The CDR3 loop spans 15 amino acids. CDR3 nucleotides: TGTGCCAGCAGCCTAGGGGGAGGGGGGCACACTGAAGCTTTCTTT. This encodes CASSLGGGGHTEAFF.

The chain employs TRBV11-2 and TRBJ2-4; TRBD1 aligns across 9 bases. This CDR3 comprises 15 residues. J lost 4 bases, V lost 5 bases, and 6 bases had no gene match. Germline loops: CDR1 SGHAT, CDR2 FQNNGV. The CDR3 loop is CASSPTGTGKNIQYF. The CDR3 DNA reads as TGTGCCAGCAGCCCAACCGGGACAGGGAAAAACATTCAGTACTTC.

This clone was found a few times. The V gene is TRBV27, the J gene TRBJ2-7; 8 positions agree with TRBD2. Germline CDR1 is MNHEY and CDR2 is SMNVEV (reference sequence). The trim removed 2 bases at V and 4 bases at J, leaving 7 bases unmatched. The CDR3 is made up of 15 amino acids. The CDR3 reads CASSLKGLGSYEQYF. The CDR3 nucleotides are TGTGCCAGCAGTTTAAAGGGACTAGGTTCATACGAGCAGTACTTC.

The chain carries TRBV20-1 and TRBJ2-7; TRBD2 matches 10 bases. The CDR3 consists of 16 residues. V dropped 3 bases and J dropped 6; count of bases not matched to a gene: 14. From germline, CDR1 is DFQATT and CDR2 SNEGSKA (reference sequence). The CDR3 region has the DNA TGCAGTGCTAGTCGTCTAGCGGGAGAATTTTTAACCGAGCAGTACTTC. Amino acids: CSASRLAGEFLTEQYF.

The chain links TRBV19 to TRBJ2-7; D is perhaps TRBD1 (5 bases). V lost 7 bases to trimming and J lost 7 bases, with 20 bases between them. Germline V gene lookup returns CDR1 LNHDA and CDR2 SQIVND (reference sequence). CDR3 length equals 14 residues. The CDR3 DNA sequence: TGTGCCAGTATGGGGCCCGGACGGGTCGGGGAGCAGTACTTC. Its translation is CASMGPGRVGEQYF.

The chain is built from TRBV5-4 and TRBJ1-2; D is possibly TRBD1 (6 bases). Germline-derived CDR1 and CDR2 are SGHNT and YYREEE (reference sequence). This CDR3 has 16 residues. Trimming removed 6 bases at V and 4 bases at J, with 22 bases between. CDR3 in DNA: TGTGCCAGCACCCCCGGACAGACAACCCCCACCTATGGCTACACCTTC. Protein: CASTPGQTTPTYGYTF.

The rearrangement joins TRBV5-4 to TRBJ1-2; D not resolved. Germline CDR1 is SGHNT and CDR2 is YYREEE (reference sequence). Trimming pared 4 bases from V and 7 bases from J, leaving 14 bases between. The CDR3 covers 13 residues. The CDR3 sequence: CASSPGSEGGYTF. DNA of the CDR3: TGTGCCAGCAGCCCGGGATCTGAGGGTGGCTACACCTTC.

The chain has TRBV24-1 and TRBJ2-4; no clear D gene. The CDR3 totals 15 residues. V was trimmed by 4 bases and J by 0 bases, leaving 9 bases between them. The germline V gene has CDR1 KGHDR and CDR2 SFDVKD. The DNA for the CDR3 is TGTGCCACCAGTGAACACGGAGAAGCCAAAAACATTCAGTACTTC. Encoded protein: CATSEHGEAKNIQYF.

The V call is TRBV24-1, the J call TRBJ1-1; D remains ambiguous. The V and J ends lost 4 bases and 2 bases respectively, with 10 bases between them. This CDR3 has 14 amino acids. Germline V gene data show CDR1 as KGHDR and CDR2 as SFDVKD. CDR3 sequence (DNA): TGTGCCACCAGTGAAGGCAACTATAACACTGAAGCTTTCTTT. It yields the protein CATSEGNYNTEAFF.

V is TRBV6-2 or TRBV6-3 and J is TRBJ2-5, with D unresolved. CDR1 and CDR2 from the germline V gene are MNHEY and SVGEGT. The CDR3 has 11 residues. With 5 bases removed from V and 5 bases from J, the gap between germline ends came to 6 bases. In DNA, the CDR3 is TGTGCCAGCAGTGGCCAGGAGACCCAGTACTTC. This codes for CASSGQETQYF.

This chain connects TRBV11-1 to TRBJ2-5; 8 nucleotides match TRBD2. V trimming: 5 bases; J trimming: 4 bases; junction bases outside the gene matches: 6. Germline V CDR1 and CDR2: SGHAT, FQDESV (reference sequence). The CDR3 totals 14 residues. The CDR3 DNA is TGTGCCAGCAGCCGGGGGGGGGCGAGAGAGACCCAGTACTTC. It yields the protein CASSRGGARETQYF.

This sequence joins TRBV18 and TRBJ2-2; D might be TRBD1 (6 bases). This CDR3 contains 16 residues. Germline V lookup: CDR1 KGHSH, CDR2 LQKENI. The ends were cut back, 2 bases at V and 8 bases at J, with 18 bases in the middle. In DNA, the CDR3 is TGTGCCAGCTCACCAGGGGGCAGGACATGGACGGGGGAGCTGTTTTTT. Protein product: CASSPGGRTWTGELFF.